The 27 T cell receptor beta chains below all came from one sample that was sequenced in a study of vaccination and CD4 T cells after COVID-19. Researchers used the Oncomine TCR Beta short-read assay to sequence DNA from cultured CD4+ T cells. TCRdb redid the calling of the PCR reads with MiXCR, one entry per CDR3 protein. The table lists 20,000 to 25,000 distinct CDR3 sequences, about 33% of them singletons, with roughly 11% in the top ten. For these TCRs, the target antigens are not known. Sample time point: late sampling 161 to 241 days after vaccination in a few convalescent patients. Treatment: approximately nine-day PBMC culture with coronavirus spike peptide pools or control peptides (ViraFEST assay). The input for sequencing was CD4+ T cells from blood, cultured in vitro, taken about 7 months after SARS-CoV-2 vaccination. The receptors derive from a human donor who had recovered from COVID-19.

This clonotype was seen a few times. This rearrangement joins TRBV2 to TRBJ2-5; weak D call: TRBD2 (6 bases). The CDR3 runs 13 residues. Germline V gene sequence: CDR1 SNHLY, CDR2 FYNNEI. Trimming removed 3 bases at V and 2 bases at J, with 7 bases between. The CDR3 reads CASSDLAQETQYF. The CDR3 nucleotides are TGTGCCAGCAGTGACCTAGCGCAAGAGACCCAGTACTTC.

This clonotype was detected only a few times. The chain joins TRBV10-3 to TRBJ1-1; D remains unclear. CDR1 and CDR2 (germline): ENHRY, SYGVKD. Trimming shortened V by 5 bases and J by 3 bases, and 7 bases separated the two germline ends. The CDR3 has 12 amino acids. CDR3 sequence: CAISTGDTEAFF. In DNA form, the CDR3 reads TGTGCCATCAGTACTGGGGACACTGAAGCTTTCTTT.

This clonotype was seen at least ten times. This rearrangement joins TRBV20-1 to TRBJ1-1; D perhaps matches TRBD1 (5 bases). V was pared by 0 bases and J by 3 bases, with 14 bases between. Germline CDR1 and CDR2: DFQATT and SNEGSKA (reference sequence). This CDR3 comprises 15 residues. The CDR3 nucleotides are TGCAGTGCTAGAGATTTACGGGGCGGGTACACTGAAGCTTTCTTT. It encodes CSARDLRGGYTEAFF.

The chain couples TRBV2 to TRBJ2-1; D is undetermined. With 7 bases removed from V and 0 bases from J, the gap between germline ends came to 10 bases. The CDR3 has 14 amino acids. The V gene's germline CDR1 is SNHLY and CDR2 FYNNEI. The CDR3 DNA reads as TGTGCCAGCAACCCAGGTAGCTCCTACAATGAGCAGTTCTTC. Its protein product is CASNPGSSYNEQFF.

The chain uses TRBV2 and TRBJ2-7; tentative D call: TRBD2 (6 bases). CDR1 and CDR2 from the germline V gene are SNHLY and FYNNEI. The CDR3 loop spans 14 amino acids. V was cut by 8 bases and J by 3 bases, with 17 bases left in between. The CDR3 DNA follows: TGTGCCAGCTCCCCCGGGACTCCTAGCTACGAGCAGTACTTC. Encoded protein: CASSPGTPSYEQYF. The full variable domain, with the rest looked up from reference TRBV2 and TRBJ2-7, is EPEVTQTPSHQVTQMGQEVILRCVPISNHLYFYWYRQILGQKVEFLVSFYNNEISEKSEIFDDQFSVERPDGSNFTLKIRSTKLEDSAMYFCASSPGTPSYEQYFGPGTRLTVT.

The genes are TRBV20-1 and TRBJ1-4; tentative D call: TRBD1 (5 bases). The germline CDR1 and CDR2 sequences are DFQATT and SNEGSKA (reference sequence). The CDR3 extends over 14 amino acids. The V end was cut by 1 base, the J end by 6 bases, with 12 bases between. CDR3 amino acids: CSARGLGGDEKLFF. CDR3 coding DNA: TGCAGTGCTAGAGGGTTGGGGGGGGATGAAAAACTGTTTTTT.

J is TRBJ2-5 and V is TRBV5-4; 8 bases agree with TRBD2. With 3 bases clipped from V and 9 bases from J, the junction kept 10 bases outside the gene matches. The length of the CDR3 is 14 residues. Germline CDR1 reads SGHNT; CDR2 reads YYREEE (reference sequence). The CDR3 DNA follows: TGTGCCAGCAGCTCGGGGACCCCGGGGGGGGCCCAGTACTTC. It translates to CASSSGTPGGAQYF. The full variable domain, its missing parts supplied by reference TRBV5-4 and TRBJ2-5, is ETGVTQSPTHLIKTRGQQVTLRCSSQSGHNTVSWYQQALGQGPQFIFQYYREEENGRGNFPPRFSGLQFPNYSSELNVNALELDDSALYLCASSSGTPGGAQYFGPGTRLLVL.

V is TRBV7-9 and J is TRBJ2-4; D is uncertain. CDR3 size: 17 residues. Germline V CDR1 and CDR2: SEHNR, FQNEAQ (reference sequence). Trimming shortened V by 5 bases and J by 5 bases, and 22 bases separated the two germline ends. CDR3 residues: CASSPPFGRTVENIQYF. CDR3 sequence (DNA): TGTGCCAGCAGCCCACCTTTTGGTCGTACAGTAGAAAACATTCAGTACTTC. Full variable domain (outside the CDR3, taken from reference TRBV7-9 and TRBJ2-4): DTGVSQNPRHKITKRGQNVTFRCDPISEHNRLYWYRQTLGQGPEFLTYFQNEAQLEKSRLLSDRFSAERPKGSFSTLEIQRTEQGDSAMYLCASSPPFGRTVENIQYFGAGTRLSVL.

This clonotype turned up a few times. The V call is TRBV19, the J call TRBJ1-2; D gene ambiguous. V shed 9 bases and J shed 3 bases, with 20 bases lying between them. Germline lookup yields CDR1 LNHDA and CDR2 SQIVND (reference sequence). The CDR3 contains 15 residues. The DNA for the CDR3 is TGTGCCAGCAAGAGAACCCGAAAACTACACTATGGCTACACCTTC. Protein product: CASKRTRKLHYGYTF.

The gene calls are TRBV20-1 and TRBJ2-1, with 10 bases that match TRBD2. In germline, CDR1 is DFQATT, CDR2 SNEGSKA (reference sequence). The CDR3 has 15 residues. Germline trimming cut 1 base from V and 6 bases from J; bases unmatched to any gene: 6. The CDR3 here is CSARAQLAGTNEQFF. Written as DNA, the CDR3 is TGCAGTGCTAGAGCCCAACTAGCGGGGACCAATGAGCAGTTCTTC.

V gene TRBV4-3 combines with J gene TRBJ2-3; TRBD2 matches at 10 bases. The junction had 6 bases not matched to a gene; V was cut back by 1 base and J by 5 bases. Per germline, CDR1 LGHNA and CDR2 YSLEER. This CDR3 comprises 16 residues. The CDR3 DNA reads TGCGCCAGCAGCCAAGCTGGTAGCGGGAGGTTAGATACGCAGTATTTT. It is translated as CASSQAGSGRLDTQYF.

This clonotype has more than one count but fewer than ten. V and J are TRBV20-1 and TRBJ2-7, with a weak D call TRBD2 (6 bases). The germline CDR1 and CDR2 sequences are DFQATT and SNEGSKA (reference sequence). Trimming cost V 4 bases and J 7 bases, with 26 bases left between them. This CDR3 has 16 amino acids. The CDR3 region has the DNA TGCAGTGCTACCAGCGGTGCGGGACGTCGAGGTTGGGAGCAGTACTTC. Protein sequence: CSATSGAGRRGWEQYF.

This chain links TRBV10-3 with TRBJ2-3; 13 bases map to TRBD2. The CDR3 loop spans 16 amino acids. Losses at the gene ends were 3 bases for V and 2 bases for J; bases not matched to a gene: 2. Germline lookup yields CDR1 ENHRY and CDR2 SYGVKD. The CDR3 DNA sequence: TGTGCCATCAGTGAAGGACTAGCGGGGGCCACAGATACGCAGTATTTT. This encodes CAISEGLAGATDTQYF.

This clonotype has a handful of counts. The chain recombines TRBV20-1 with TRBJ2-2; 9 nucleotides agree with TRBD1. V trimming: 0 bases; J trimming: 6 bases; junction bases outside the gene matches: 5. The germline CDR1 and CDR2 sequences are DFQATT and SNEGSKA (reference sequence). The CDR3 sequence is 15 residues long. In nucleotides, the CDR3 is TGCAGTGCTAGAGATTGGAGACAGGGGGCCGGGGAGCTGTTTTTT. As protein: CSARDWRQGAGELFF.

This clonotype has more than one count but fewer than ten. The chain recombines TRBV6-1 with TRBJ2-7; TRBD2 matches at 10 bases. This CDR3 comprises 15 residues. The V segment lost 3 bases and the J segment 6 bases; nucleotides outside the gene matches: 8. Per the germline V gene, CDR1 is MNHNS and CDR2 is SASEGT. CDR3 DNA sequence: TGTGCCAGCAGTGATTCAGCTAGCGGGAGTCCCGAGCAGTACTTC. Amino acid sequence: CASSDSASGSPEQYF.

This clonotype was observed a handful of times. J is TRBJ2-7 and V is TRBV6-4; 10 nucleotides align to TRBD2. Germline V gives CDR1 MRHNA, CDR2 SNTAGT. J gave up 8 bases and V 4 bases, and 5 bases lay outside the gene matches. The CDR3 extends over 13 amino acids. The CDR3 nucleotides read TGTGCCAGCAGTGTGGCTAGCGGGAGACAGCAGTACTTC. Translation: CASSVASGRQQYF.

The chain employs TRBV11-2 and TRBJ1-2; tentatively, D is TRBD1 (5 bases). The V end was cut by 7 bases, the J end by 7 bases, with 19 bases between. Germline loops: CDR1 SGHAT, CDR2 FQNNGV. The CDR3 contains 14 residues. CDR3 DNA sequence: TGTGCCAGCACCAGACTGCGAGGGGCAGGTGGCTACACCTTC. It is translated as CASTRLRGAGGYTF.

The chain carries TRBV4-1 and TRBJ1-6, with D maybe TRBD1 (6 bases). Trimming stripped 1 base from V and 9 bases from J, with 19 bases between. CDR3 size: 17 residues. Germline lookup yields CDR1 MGHRA and CDR2 YSYEKL. The CDR3: CASSQAPRGASGSPLHF. DNA of the CDR3: TGCGCCAGCAGCCAAGCCCCTCGGGGGGCGTCCGGTTCACCCCTCCACTTT.

A few counts support this clonotype. The chain employs TRBV5-1 and TRBJ2-5, with 7 bases that match TRBD1. Germline V lookup: CDR1 SGHRS, CDR2 YFSETQ. The CDR3 loop spans 16 amino acids. Trimming cost V 0 bases and J 4 bases; bases outside gene matches: 9. The CDR3 loop is CASSLGRQGWAETQYF. Written as DNA, the CDR3 is TGCGCCAGCAGCTTGGGACGACAGGGTTGGGCAGAGACCCAGTACTTC.

V and J are TRBV6-1 and TRBJ2-7, with D maybe TRBD2 (7 bases). V lost 4 bases, J lost 3 bases, and 22 bases lay in between. Germline CDR1 and CDR2: MNHNS and SASEGT. The CDR3 sequence is 17 residues long. As DNA, the CDR3 is TGTGCCAGCAGTGGCGGCAGGGGTTCAAGCGGGAACTACGAGCAGTACTTC. It is translated as CASSGGRGSSGNYEQYF.

This clonotype has only a few counts. The J gene is TRBJ2-1, the V gene TRBV7-6, with 7 bases matching TRBD2. V trimming: 0 bases; J trimming: 5 bases; junction bases outside the gene matches: 4. The CDR3 runs 15 residues. Germline V gene data show CDR1 as SGHVS and CDR2 as FNYEAQ. The CDR3 sequence is CASSLAWSGNNEQFF. CDR3 nucleotide sequence: TGTGCCAGCAGCTTAGCGTGGAGCGGGAACAATGAGCAGTTCTTC.

This clonotype was seen a few times. As DNA, the CDR3 is TGCAGTGCTAGGGTCAGTCAGAACTATGGCTACACCTTC. Translation gives CSARVSQNYGYTF. The chain couples TRBV20-1 to TRBJ1-2, with D unclear. V gave up 3 bases and J gave up 2 bases, with 10 bases separating them. The CDR3 loop spans 13 amino acids. Germline CDR1 DFQATT, CDR2 SNEGSKA (reference sequence).

The chain combines TRBV20-1 with TRBJ2-1; 10 bases are shared with TRBD2. V was clipped by 6 bases and J by 5 bases; unmatched bases: 13. The CDR3 consists of 16 residues. The V gene's germline CDR1 is DFQATT and CDR2 SNEGSKA (reference sequence). This CDR3 is CSAEQAGGPTDNEQFF. CDR3 sequence (DNA): TGCAGTGCAGAACAAGCGGGAGGGCCCACGGACAATGAGCAGTTCTTC.

This chain joins TRBV27 and TRBJ2-2; TRBD2 matches at 10 bases. The CDR3 length is 15 residues. The V and J ends lost 5 bases and 5 bases, in that order; junction bases with no gene match: 5. Germline values: CDR1 MNHEY, CDR2 SMNVEV (reference sequence). CDR3 in DNA: TGTGCCAGCAGTAGACTAGCGGGTTCAACCGGGGAGCTGTTTTTT. This encodes CASSRLAGSTGELFF.

This chain links TRBV27 with TRBJ2-1; D is tentatively TRBD1 or TRBD2 (5 bases each). There are 15 residues in the CDR3. Germline V CDR1 and CDR2: MNHEY, SMNVEV (reference sequence). Trimming shortened V by 7 bases and J by 4 bases, and 17 bases separated the two germline ends. CDR3 nucleotides: TGTGCCAGCACCCGTGACCTTGGGGGATACAATGAGCAGTTCTTC. This translates into CASTRDLGGYNEQFF.

J is TRBJ2-7 and V is TRBV7-3; possible D gene TRBD2, 6 bases. Germline V lookup: CDR1 SGHTA, CDR2 FQGTGA. V was shortened by 5 bases and J by 1 base, with 12 bases between the two germline ends. The CDR3 contains 14 residues. The CDR3: CASSAGSWSYEQYF. As DNA, the CDR3 is TGTGCCAGCAGCGCCGGGAGTTGGTCCTACGAGCAGTACTTC.

The table lists this clonotype with a few counts. The chain has TRBV20-1 and TRBJ2-5; 12 nucleotides line up with TRBD2. The CDR3 contains 18 residues. Trimming cost V 0 bases and J 1 base; bases outside gene matches: 9. Germline CDR1 reads DFQATT; CDR2 reads SNEGSKA (reference sequence). CDR3 coding DNA: TGCAGTGCTAGAGATGAGACTAGCGGGAGAGGGCTCCAAGAGACCCAGTACTTC. Amino acid sequence: CSARDETSGRGLQETQYF.